Listed below are T cell receptor beta chains from one sample, sequenced in a study of T cells in Graves' hyperthyroidism and ophthalmopathy. MiXCR, run by TCRdb on the multiplex PCR reads, gives a single entry per CDR3 protein. This table has about 150,000 distinct CDR3 sequences, roughly 23% appearing once. The sequenced sample consisted of blood. Source of these receptors: a woman aged 45-65 years with Graves' hyperthyroidism that later progressed to Graves' ophthalmopathy. Both conserved end residues are part of each CDR3. Expanded clones get a size class; other rows say once, few or many, or leave the size out.

clone_size j_call v_call cdr3_aa
many TRBJ2-5 TRBV12-5 CASGYGAPGETQYF
many TRBJ1-1 TRBV4-1 CASSHRTGPNTEAFF
. TRBJ2-5 TRBV6-4 CASLGLAGGPSETQYF
many TRBJ2-2 TRBV5-1 CASSSRLAGYPNGELFF
. TRBJ1-6 TRBV12-3/TRBV12-4 CASSLGRSSYNSPLHF
few TRBJ2-6 TRBV4-1 CASSQERGSGANVLTF
many TRBJ2-4 TRBV12-3/TRBV12-4 CASSLGGLAKNIQYF
many TRBJ2-5 TRBV28 CASSSYVKRAEETQYF
few TRBJ2-3 TRBV10-2 CASIPLAGSTDTQYF
. TRBJ1-2 TRBV20-1 CSATRGAGGYTF
many TRBJ1-1 TRBV30 CAWRGGNTEAFF
many TRBJ2-5 TRBV28 CASSRYSGNQETQYF
many TRBJ2-4 TRBV5-8 CASSRTFGTGITQAKNIQYF
few TRBJ2-1 TRBV7-9 CASSSLGANNEQFF
many TRBJ1-2 TRBV6-1 CASSEQRSYGYTF
. TRBJ1-2 TRBV29-1 CSIMDQGYGYTF
. TRBJ2-3 TRBV12-3/TRBV12-4 CASSLTSGGTDTQYF
. TRBJ2-7 TRBV2 CASWGTGGYEQYF
few TRBJ2-7 TRBV5-1 CASRLTGANYEQYF
many TRBJ2-7 TRBV11-2 CASSPSGAHEQYF
many TRBJ2-5 TRBV11-2 CASSLGGATQYF
many TRBJ2-3 TRBV12-3/TRBV12-4 CASSFNRGPQGATQYF
. TRBJ1-4 TRBV6-1 CASRSGADNEKLFF
many TRBJ2-1 TRBV20-1 CSARRNNNAYNEQFF
many TRBJ2-3 TRBV12-3/TRBV12-4 CASSLREGGDTQYF
few TRBJ2-1 TRBV9 CASSVGLDSYNEQFF
many TRBJ2-1 TRBV5-1 CASRWDSGSPTNNEQFF
. TRBJ2-4 TRBV19 CASSSPQRENIQYF
. TRBJ1-1 TRBV18 CASSSPRGTEAFF
. TRBJ1-5 TRBV4-1 CASSQGGGYNQPQHF
. TRBJ2-6 TRBV19 CASRPSFSGANVLTF
few TRBJ2-1 TRBV20-1 CSARVRPHYNEQFF
many TRBJ2-7 TRBV3-1 CASSQKGLPLIEQYF
. TRBJ2-7 TRBV20-1 CSARFRGEQYF
many TRBJ2-1 TRBV6-1 CASSESRTGLGNNEQFF